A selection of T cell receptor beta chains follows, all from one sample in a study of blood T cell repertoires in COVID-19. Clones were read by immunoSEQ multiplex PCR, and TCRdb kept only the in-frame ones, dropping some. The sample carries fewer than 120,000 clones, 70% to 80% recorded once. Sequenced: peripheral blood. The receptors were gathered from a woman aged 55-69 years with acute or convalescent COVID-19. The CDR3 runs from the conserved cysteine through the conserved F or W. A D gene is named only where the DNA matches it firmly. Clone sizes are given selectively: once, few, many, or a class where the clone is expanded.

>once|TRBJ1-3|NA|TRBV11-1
TGTGCCAGCAGCGTCATGGGAGGGACTGGAAACACCATATATTTT
CASSVMGGTGNTIYF
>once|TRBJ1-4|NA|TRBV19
TGTGCCAGTTCCACAGGGCGGCGGGGGAGGACTAATGAAAAACTGTTTTTT
CASSTGRRGRTNEKLFF
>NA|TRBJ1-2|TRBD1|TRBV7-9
TGTGCCAGCAGCCCATCCGGGACAGGGGGCTGGGGCTACACCTTC
CASSPSGTGGWGYTF
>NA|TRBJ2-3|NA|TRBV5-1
TGCGCCAACGGTTCTCGGGGAAGGGCAGATACGCAGTATTTT
CANGSRGRADTQYF
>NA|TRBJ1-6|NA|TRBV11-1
TGTGCCAGCAGCCCGACACTCAGTTCACCCCTCCACTTT
CASSPTLSSPLHF
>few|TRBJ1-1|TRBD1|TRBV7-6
TGTGCCAGCAGCCCTCGACAGGGGGGGAACACTGAAGCTTTCTTT
CASSPRQGGNTEAFF
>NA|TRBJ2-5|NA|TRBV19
TGTGCCAGTAGTTGGGGCAGCAAAGAGACCCAGTACTTC
CASSWGSKETQYF
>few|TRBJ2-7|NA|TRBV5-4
TGTGCCAGCAGCTTGGCCCCCAGCCACAGAACCTCCTACGAGCAGTACTTC
CASSLAPSHRTSYEQYF
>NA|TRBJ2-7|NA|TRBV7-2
TGTGCCAGCAGCTTAGCGGCTAGCCCACGTCGCGGCTACGAGCAGTACTTC
CASSLAASPRRGYEQYF
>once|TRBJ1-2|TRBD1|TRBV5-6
TGTGCCAGCAGCCCGGGGGACAGAAGTAACTATGGCTACACCTTC
CASSPGDRSNYGYTF
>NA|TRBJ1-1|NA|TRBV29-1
TGCAGCGCCGCGAACGTGAACACTGAAGCTTTCTTT
CSAANVNTEAFF
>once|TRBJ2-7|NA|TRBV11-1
TGTGCCAGCAGCTTGGAAGCCGCTTCGGGAGAGCAGTACTTC
CASSLEAASGEQYF
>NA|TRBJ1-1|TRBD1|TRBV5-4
TGTGCCAGCAGCTTCTTGAGGGGGCTGTTGGCTTTCTTT
CASSFLRGLLAFF
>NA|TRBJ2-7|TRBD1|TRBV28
TGTGCCAGCAGTTCGGGACAGGGGTTCATGTGGCAGTACTTC
CASSSGQGFMWQYF
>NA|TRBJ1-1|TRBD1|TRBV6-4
TGTGCCAGCAGTGACCCTCCCAGGGACAGACCGATGAACACTGAAGCTTTCTTT
CASSDPPRDRPMNTEAFF
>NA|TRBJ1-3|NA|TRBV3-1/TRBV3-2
TGTGCCAGCAGCCAAGATCTAGTAAGTCCTGGAAACACCATATATTTT
CASSQDLVSPGNTIYF
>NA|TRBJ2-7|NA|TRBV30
TGTGCCTGGAGTGTATTCTCCAGTAATACCTACGAGCAGTACTTC
CAWSVFSSNTYEQYF
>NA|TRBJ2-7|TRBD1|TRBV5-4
TGTGCCAGCAGCCGGGACAGCCGGTCTGACGAGCAGTACTTC
CASSRDSRSDEQYF
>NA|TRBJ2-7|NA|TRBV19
TGTGCCAGTAGCCTCGGGACACTAACCTACGAGCAGTACTTC
CASSLGTLTYEQYF
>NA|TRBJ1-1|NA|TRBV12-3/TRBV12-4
TGTGCCAGCAGTCCCCCCGGCAGGGAAGCTTTCTTT
CASSPPGREAFF
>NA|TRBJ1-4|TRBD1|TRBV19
TGTGCCAGTAGCGCCGGGACAGTAAATGAAAAACTGTTTTTT
CASSAGTVNEKLFF
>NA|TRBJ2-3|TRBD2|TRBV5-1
TGCGCCAGCAGCTTACGATCGGGGGGAACAGATACGCAGTATTTT
CASSLRSGGTDTQYF
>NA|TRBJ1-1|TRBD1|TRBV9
TGTGCCAGCAGCGTAGAGGGGGCGTTGGCCACTGAAGCTTTCTTT
CASSVEGALATEAFF
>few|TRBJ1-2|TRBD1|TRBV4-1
TGCGCCAGCAGCCTTCCGACAGGGAACTATGGCTACACCTTC
CASSLPTGNYGYTF
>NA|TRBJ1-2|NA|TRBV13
TGTGCCAGCAGCTTACGCGGATTGAGTGGCTACACCTTC
CASSLRGLSGYTF
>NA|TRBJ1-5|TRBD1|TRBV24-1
TGTGCCACCAGTGATCCCGGGACAGGGGATCAGCCCCAGCATTTT
CATSDPGTGDQPQHF
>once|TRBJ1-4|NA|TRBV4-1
TGCGCCAGCAGCCAAGAGAGCCGAGGAACAACTAATGAAAAACTGTTTTTT
CASSQESRGTTNEKLFF
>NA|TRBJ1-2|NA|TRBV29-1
TGCAGCGTTGATGGTATAGGAAGGGGTGATGGCTACACCTTC
CSVDGIGRGDGYTF
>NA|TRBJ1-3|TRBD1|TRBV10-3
TGTGCCACCCGATACAGGGGAGACTCTGGAAACACCATATATTTT
CATRYRGDSGNTIYF
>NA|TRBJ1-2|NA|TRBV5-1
TGCGCCAGCAGCCGAAACGGAGGGGCGTCTAACTATGGCTACACCTTC
CASSRNGGASNYGYTF
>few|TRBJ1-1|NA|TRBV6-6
TGTGCCAGCTGGGACAAGTACACTGAAGCTTTCTTT
CASWDKYTEAFF
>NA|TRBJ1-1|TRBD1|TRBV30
TGTGCCTGGCGTTATACTACCTGGGACAGGGAGAACACTGAAGCTTTCTTT
CAWRYTTWDRENTEAFF
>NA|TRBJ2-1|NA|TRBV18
TGTGCCAGCGAAGGGTCCGGGGATGAGCAGTTCTTC
CASEGSGDEQFF